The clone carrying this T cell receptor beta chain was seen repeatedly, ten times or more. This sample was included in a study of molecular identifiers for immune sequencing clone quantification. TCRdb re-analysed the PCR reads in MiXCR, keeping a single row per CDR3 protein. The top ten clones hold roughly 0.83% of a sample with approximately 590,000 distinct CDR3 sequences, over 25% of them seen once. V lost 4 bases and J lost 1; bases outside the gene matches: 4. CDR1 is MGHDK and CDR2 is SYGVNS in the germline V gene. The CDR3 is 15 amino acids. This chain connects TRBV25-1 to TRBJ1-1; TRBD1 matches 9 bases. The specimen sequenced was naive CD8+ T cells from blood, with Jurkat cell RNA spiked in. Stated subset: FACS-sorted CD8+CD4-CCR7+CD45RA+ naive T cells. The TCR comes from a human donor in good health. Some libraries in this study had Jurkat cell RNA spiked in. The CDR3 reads CASSARTGANTEAFF. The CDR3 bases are TGTGCCAGCAGTGCGCGGACAGGGGCGAACACTGAAGCTTTCTTT. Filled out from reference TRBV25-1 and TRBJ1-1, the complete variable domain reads EADIYQTPRYLVIGTGKKITLECSQTMGHDKMYWYQQDPGMELHLIHYSYGVNSTEKGDLSSESTVSRIRTEHFPLTLESARPSHTSQYLCASSARTGANTEAFFGQGTRLTVV.